One T cell receptor beta chain is described in this entry. Only in-frame clones appear in the TCRdb table, and some are missing; sequencing was by immunoSEQ multiplex PCR. Seen here are a few hundred thousand clones, about nine tenths observed once, and the top ten hold 0.95% to 1.5%. The CDR3 loop spans 17 amino acids. The V gene's germline CDR1 is MNHEY and CDR2 SVGEGT. The junction had 11 bases not matched to a gene; V was cut back by 6 bases and J by 0 bases. The entry originates in a study of blood T cell repertoires in COVID-19. For the study at large: T cells, B-cell-depleted T cells, or PBMCs provided the cDNA or gDNA that served as material.

The TCR comes from a human donor in a cohort exposed to, infected with or recovered from COVID-19 (not recorded which). The donor label of this sample is uncertain. V usage is TRBV6-2 or TRBV6-3 and J usage is TRBJ2-3; the match to TRBD2 covers 8 bases. The material sequenced was PBMCs or T cells enriched from blood (not recorded which). CDR3 bases: TGTGCCAGCAGCCCGTGGGAAGCGGGGGTTAGCACAGATACGCAGTATTTT. Encoded protein: CASSPWEAGVSTDTQYF.